One and the same sample provided the 9 T cell receptor beta chains below, sequenced in a study of lymphopenia after photon versus proton radiotherapy. Here immunoSEQ multiplex PCR was the method, and the copy in TCRdb shows in-frame clones only, minus some. The sample yields about 20,000 clones, approximately 84% seen once. Sequenced here: peripheral blood, sampled from a patient treated with photon-based radiotherapy. The receptors here all came from a woman aged 50 to 60 with pancreatic cancer.

J is TRBJ2-4 and V is TRBV30, with 10 bases aligning to TRBD2. Germline V lookup: CDR1 GTSNPN, CDR2 SVGIG (reference sequence). The CDR3 spans 16 residues. Losses at the gene ends were 2 bases for V and 0 bases for J; bases not matched to a gene: 4. In nucleotides, the CDR3 is TGTGCCTGGAGTCCTCCTAGCGGGGGAGCCAAAAACATTCAGTACTTC. This encodes CAWSPPSGGAKNIQYF.

The chain joins TRBV6-7 to TRBJ2-2, with D maybe TRBD2 (6 bases). TRBV6-7 is placed among ORFs of uncertain function. The length of the CDR3 is 19 residues. Trimming took 2 bases from V and 0 from J, leaving 19 bases between them. The DNA for the CDR3 is TGTGCCAGCAGTTACCCGGTTAGTGGAGGGCTGTCGAACACCGGGGAGCTGTTTTTT. Its protein product is CASSYPVSGGLSNTGELFF.

As to this clone: Other DNA sequences of this sample code for an identical CDR3. The chain is built from TRBV19 and TRBJ1-1; D ambiguous. V lost 3 bases to trimming and J lost 3 bases, with 11 bases between them. The CDR3 consists of 14 residues. CDR1 and CDR2 (germline): LNHDA, SQIVND (reference sequence). The CDR3 spells CASSIAGGDTEAFF. As DNA, the CDR3 is TGTGCCAGTAGTATTGCGGGTGGTGACACTGAAGCTTTCTTT.

The genes are TRBV18 and TRBJ2-6; D possibly corresponds to TRBD1 (8 bases). Germline CDR1 and CDR2: KGHSH and LQKENI. V shed 3 bases and J shed 0 bases, with 15 bases lying between them. This CDR3 comprises 18 residues. The CDR3 DNA follows: TGTGCCAGCTCACCCAACAGGGGGAGGGGCTCTGGGGCCAACGTCCTGACTTTC. This encodes CASSPNRGRGSGANVLTF.

The chain links TRBV6-5 to TRBJ2-4; possible D gene TRBD1, 5 bases. From germline, CDR1 is MNHEY and CDR2 SVGAGI. The germline V and J ends were trimmed by 8 bases and 13 bases, with 21 bases remaining between them. The CDR3 has 13 amino acids. The CDR3 sequence: CASHGRQTHGQYF. In DNA form, the CDR3 reads TGTGCCAGCCACGGACGACAGACGCACGGCCAGTACTTC.

The gene calls are TRBV4-3 and TRBJ2-4; D is unclear. Trimming took 7 bases from V and 5 from J, leaving 12 bases between them. Per germline, CDR1 LGHNA and CDR2 YSLEER. The CDR3 consists of 13 residues. Here the CDR3 reads CASKAPSQNIQYF. The CDR3 bases are TGCGCCAGCAAGGCACCGTCCCAAAACATTCAGTACTTC.

V usage is TRBV6-1 and J usage is TRBJ2-5, with D perhaps matching TRBD2 (7 bases). The V gene's germline CDR1 is MNHNS and CDR2 SASEGT. The V end lost 7 bases, the J end lost 5 bases, and 8 bases lay between the germline ends. The CDR3 spans 11 residues. The CDR3 sequence is CASKGGETQYF. The DNA of the CDR3 is TGTGCCAGCAAGGGGGGGGAGACCCAGTACTTC.

The rearrangement joins TRBV12-5 to TRBJ1-2; 7 bases agree with TRBD1. V was pared by 5 bases and J by 7 bases, with 4 bases of the junction left unmatched. The CDR3 sequence is 12 residues long. CDR1 is LGHNT, CDR2 FRNRAP, per germline. Here the CDR3 DNA reads TGTGCTAGTGGTACCGACAGGGTTGGCTACACCTTC. Translation: CASGTDRVGYTF.

V and J are TRBV7-6 and TRBJ1-1; D not resolved. The CDR3 extends over 14 amino acids. Per the germline V gene, CDR1 is SGHVS and CDR2 is FNYEAQ. V was shortened by 1 base and J by 5 bases, with 11 bases between the two germline ends. DNA of the CDR3: TGTGCCAGCAGCTTAGTGGACCTCGGGACTGAAGCTTTCTTT. This translates into CASSLVDLGTEAFF.